Included here is one T cell receptor beta chain sequence, with context. This CDR3 comprises 16 residues. Trimming removed 6 bases at V and 6 bases at J, with 21 bases between. Germline CDR1 and CDR2: SGHAT and FQNNGV. This sample stems from a study of tumor-infiltrating lymphocytes in primary liver carcinoma. Unsorted bulk tissue of about 17-32 mg yielded co-extracted RNA and DNA. Surgery removed the patients' primary liver carcinoma. The investigators made TCR beta cDNA from approximately 0.5 ug total RNA, using a constant-region primer. Amplification in three nested multiplex PCR rounds with slightly modified ARM-PCR gave rise to TCR beta libraries. In the first two PCR rounds, TRBV1-TRBV30 forward primers were paired with a C-beta reverse primer, and each round lasted around 10 cycles. From the multiplex PCR reads, TCRdb called clonotypes with MiXCR, one entry per CDR3 protein. The profile covers 100,000 or so distinct CDR3 sequences, with almost 70% appearing a single time and around 8.8% taken by the ten largest.

The chain has TRBV11-2 and TRBJ2-1; D gene unclear. This clonotype was sampled from a woman aged 60 to 75 with primary liver carcinoma and hepatitis B virus infection. The material sequenced was liver tumor tissue from sampling region 5. The subset here: tumor region T5, tumor centre. The CDR3 DNA follows: TGTGCCAGCAGTATACTAAACCCCGAGGTTGCCAATGAGCAGTTCTTC. It codes for CASSILNPEVANEQFF.